Listed below are T cell receptor beta chains from one sample, sequenced in a study of blood T cell repertoires in COVID-19. Sequencing used immunoSEQ multiplex PCR; TCRdb keeps in-frame clones, though not all of them. The data contain approximately 240,000 clones, approximately 84% of them singletons. Input material: peripheral blood. Source of these receptors: a man aged 50-59 years with acute or convalescent COVID-19. Each CDR3 is given with its conserved first and last residue.

v_gene	CDR3aa
TRBV18	CASSQSIGTDNSPLHF
TRBV7-9	CASSPAGTSGRANPYEQYF
TRBV28	CASSSPGQGSTDTQYF
TRBV2	CASTNQGFAETQYF
TRBV11-3	CASSLDQASVYEQYF
TRBV6-5	CASSFDREAQHF
TRBV11-3	CASKGTGVNEQFF
TRBV7-9	CASSLPAGLNTGELFF
TRBV10-3	CAISESGAGSYGYTF
TRBV7-8	CASSPSLQGAVNEQYF
TRBV18	CASSPMGHSYEQYF